This T cell receptor (beta chain) was found in a study of tumor-infiltrating lymphocytes in primary liver carcinoma. Remarks on this clonotype: What it binds is not known. One junction end disagrees with the germline gene, perhaps due to a read error.

Study-level points and caveats: Compared with tumor region pairs, tumor-adjacent and tumor-blood pairs overlapped less.

Blood RNA came from unsorted whole blood; germline DNA was also extracted. The germline V gene has CDR1 SGHRS and CDR2 YFSETQ. The CDR3 consists of 15 residues. Starting material of 450 to 550 ng total RNA yielded TCR beta cDNA via a constant-region primer. For TCR beta, libraries were produced by three nested multiplex PCR rounds using slightly modified ARM-PCR. The first two PCR rounds used TRBV1-TRBV30 forward primers with a C-beta reverse primer, 9 to 10 cycles each. Using its own MiXCR run on the multiplex PCR reads, TCRdb lists one record per CDR3 protein. The data hold fewer than 400,000 distinct CDR3 sequences, with about 60% observed a single time.

Sequenced: peripheral blood. The chain recombines TRBV5-1 with TRBJ2-4; D perhaps matches TRBD2 (6 bases). The TCR was taken from a man between 35 and 55 years old with primary liver carcinoma and hepatitis B virus infection. The CDR3 protein is CASTNMGGDGDIRYF. The CDR3 DNA follows: TGCGCCAGCACCAATATGGGGGGAGATGGAGACATTCGGTACTTC. Full variable domain (rest looked up from reference TRBV5-1 and TRBJ2-4): KAGVTQTPRYLIKTRGQQVTLSCSPISGHRSVSWYQQTPGQGLQFLFEYFSETQRNKGNFPGRFSGRQFSNSRSEMNVSTLELGDSALYLCASTNMGGDGDIRYFGAGTRLSVL.